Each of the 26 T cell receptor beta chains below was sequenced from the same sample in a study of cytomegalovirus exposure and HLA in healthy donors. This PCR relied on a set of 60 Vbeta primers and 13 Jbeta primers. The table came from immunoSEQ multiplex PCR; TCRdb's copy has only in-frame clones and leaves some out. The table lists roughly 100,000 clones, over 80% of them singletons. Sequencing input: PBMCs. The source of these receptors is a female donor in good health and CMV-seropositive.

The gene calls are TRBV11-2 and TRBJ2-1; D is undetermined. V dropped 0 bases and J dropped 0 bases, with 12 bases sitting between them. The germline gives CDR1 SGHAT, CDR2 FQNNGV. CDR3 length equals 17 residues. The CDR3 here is CASSLEFEPSSYNEQFF. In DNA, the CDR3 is TGTGCCAGCAGCTTAGAATTTGAACCCAGCTCCTACAATGAGCAGTTCTTC. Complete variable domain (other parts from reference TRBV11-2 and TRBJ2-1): EAGVAQSPRYKIIEKRQSVAFWCNPISGHATLYWYQQILGQGPKLLIQFQNNGVVDDSQLPKDRFSAERLKGVDSTLKIQPAKLEDSAVYLCASSLEFEPSSYNEQFFGPGTRLTVL.

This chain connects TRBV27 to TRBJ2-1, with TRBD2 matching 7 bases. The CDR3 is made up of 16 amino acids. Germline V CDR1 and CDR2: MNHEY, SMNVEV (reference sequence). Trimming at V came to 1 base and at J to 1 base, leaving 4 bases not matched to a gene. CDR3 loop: CASSLFQRGSYNEQFF. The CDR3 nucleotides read TGTGCCAGCAGTTTATTCCAGCGGGGTTCCTACAATGAGCAGTTCTTC.

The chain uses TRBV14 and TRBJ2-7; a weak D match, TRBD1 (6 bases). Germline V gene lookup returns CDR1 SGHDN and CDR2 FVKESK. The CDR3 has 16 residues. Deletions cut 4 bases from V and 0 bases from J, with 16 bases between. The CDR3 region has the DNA TGTGCCAGCAGCCGACTACAGGGTGCGCTCTCCTACGAGCAGTACTTC. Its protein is CASSRLQGALSYEQYF.

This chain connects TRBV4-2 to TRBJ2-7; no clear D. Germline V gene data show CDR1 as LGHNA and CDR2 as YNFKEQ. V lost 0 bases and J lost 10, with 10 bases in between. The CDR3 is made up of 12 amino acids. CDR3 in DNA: TGTGCCAGCAGCCAAGATTGGCAGGAACAGTACTTC. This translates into CASSQDWQEQYF.

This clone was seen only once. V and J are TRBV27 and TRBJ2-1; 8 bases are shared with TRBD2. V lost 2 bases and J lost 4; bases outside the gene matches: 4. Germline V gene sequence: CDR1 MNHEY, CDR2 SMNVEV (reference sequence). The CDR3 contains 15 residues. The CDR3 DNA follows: TGTGCCAGCAGTTTAGGGCGGGGGGATTACAATGAGCAGTTCTTC. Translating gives CASSLGRGDYNEQFF.

The CDR3 reads CASRIDSPAYEQYF. CDR3 DNA: TGTGCCAGCAGGATCGACTCTCCCGCCTACGAGCAGTACTTC. V and J are TRBV2 and TRBJ2-7; D is ambiguous. The CDR3 has 14 amino acids. Trimming removed 6 bases from V and 2 bases from J, with 14 bases in between. From germline, CDR1 is SNHLY and CDR2 FYNNEI.

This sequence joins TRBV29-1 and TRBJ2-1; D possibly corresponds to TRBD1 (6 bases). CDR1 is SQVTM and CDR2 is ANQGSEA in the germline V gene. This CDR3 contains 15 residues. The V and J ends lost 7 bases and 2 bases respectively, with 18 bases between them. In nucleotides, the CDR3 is TGCAGCGGTCTCAGGATGGGGGCGACCTACAATGAGCAGTTCTTC. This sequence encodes CSGLRMGATYNEQFF.

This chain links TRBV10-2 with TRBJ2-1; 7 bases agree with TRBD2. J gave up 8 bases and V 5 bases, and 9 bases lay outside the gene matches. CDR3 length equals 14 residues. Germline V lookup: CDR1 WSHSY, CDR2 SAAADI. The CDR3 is CASSSGISSDEQFF. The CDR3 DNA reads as TGCGCCAGCAGTAGCGGGATAAGTAGCGATGAGCAGTTCTTC.

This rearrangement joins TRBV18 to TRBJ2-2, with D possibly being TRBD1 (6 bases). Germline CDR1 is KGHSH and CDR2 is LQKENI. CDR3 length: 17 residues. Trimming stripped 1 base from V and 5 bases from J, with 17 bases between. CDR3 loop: CASSPLAGVEGTGELFF. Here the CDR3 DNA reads TGTGCCAGCTCACCACTAGCAGGGGTGGAAGGTACCGGGGAGCTGTTTTTT.

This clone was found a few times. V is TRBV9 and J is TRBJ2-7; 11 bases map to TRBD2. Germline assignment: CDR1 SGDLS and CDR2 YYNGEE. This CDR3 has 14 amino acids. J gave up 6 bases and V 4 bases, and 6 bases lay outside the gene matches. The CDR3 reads CASSTSGSKGEQYF. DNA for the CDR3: TGTGCCAGCAGCACTAGCGGGAGTAAGGGCGAGCAGTACTTC.

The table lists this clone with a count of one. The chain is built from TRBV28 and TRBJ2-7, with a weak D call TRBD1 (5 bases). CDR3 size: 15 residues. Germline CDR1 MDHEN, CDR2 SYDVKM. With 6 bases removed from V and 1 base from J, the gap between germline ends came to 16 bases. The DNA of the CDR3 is TGTGCCAGCAGGTTTGCGACAGCCGTTTCCTACGAGCAGTACTTC. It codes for CASRFATAVSYEQYF.

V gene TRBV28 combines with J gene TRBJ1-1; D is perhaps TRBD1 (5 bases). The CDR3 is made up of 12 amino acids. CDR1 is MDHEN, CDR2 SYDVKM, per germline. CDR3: CASGEGSTEAFF. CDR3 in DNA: TGTGCTTCCGGGGAGGGGAGCACTGAAGCTTTCTTT.

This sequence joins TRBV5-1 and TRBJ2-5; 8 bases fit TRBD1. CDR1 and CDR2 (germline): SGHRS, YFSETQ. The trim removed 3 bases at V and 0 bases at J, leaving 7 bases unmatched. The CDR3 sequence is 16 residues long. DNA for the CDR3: TGCGCCAGCAGCTCGGTCCGACAGGGGTACCAAGAGACCCAGTACTTC. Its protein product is CASSSVRQGYQETQYF.

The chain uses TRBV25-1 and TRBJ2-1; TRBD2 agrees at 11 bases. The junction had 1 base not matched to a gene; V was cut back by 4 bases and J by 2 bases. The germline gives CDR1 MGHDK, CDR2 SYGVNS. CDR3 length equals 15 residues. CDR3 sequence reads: CASSVGLAAYNEQFF. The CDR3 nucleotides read TGTGCCAGCAGTGTGGGACTAGCGGCCTACAATGAGCAGTTCTTC.

In DNA, the CDR3 is TGTGCCAGCAGCGTCAAACTAGTCAATGAGCAGTTCTTC. Encoded protein: CASSVKLVNEQFF. The rearrangement joins TRBV11-1 to TRBJ2-1, with a tentative D call TRBD2 (5 bases). The CDR3 loop spans 13 amino acids. Germline V lookup: CDR1 SGHAT, CDR2 FQDESV (reference sequence). The ends were cut back, 5 bases at V and 6 bases at J, with 11 bases in the middle.

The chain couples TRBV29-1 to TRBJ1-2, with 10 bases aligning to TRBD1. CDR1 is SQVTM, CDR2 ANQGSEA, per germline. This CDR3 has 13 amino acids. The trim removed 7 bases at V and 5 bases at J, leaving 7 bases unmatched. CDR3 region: CSATTGGRYGYTF. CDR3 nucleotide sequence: TGCAGCGCTACGACAGGGGGCAGGTATGGCTACACCTTC. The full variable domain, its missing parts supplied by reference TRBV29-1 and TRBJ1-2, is SAVISQKPSRDICQRGTSLTIQCQVDSQVTMMFWYRQQPGQSLTLIATANQGSEATYESGFVIDKFPISRPNLTFSTLTVSNMSPEDSSIYLCSATTGGRYGYTFGSGTRLTVV.

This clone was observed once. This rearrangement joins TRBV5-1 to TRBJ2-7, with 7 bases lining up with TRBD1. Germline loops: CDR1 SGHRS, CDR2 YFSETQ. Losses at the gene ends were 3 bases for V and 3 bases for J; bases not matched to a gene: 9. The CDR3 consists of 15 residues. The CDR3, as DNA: TGCGCCAGCAGCTCCACAGGGGCTTCGTTCTACGAGCAGTACTTC. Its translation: CASSSTGASFYEQYF.

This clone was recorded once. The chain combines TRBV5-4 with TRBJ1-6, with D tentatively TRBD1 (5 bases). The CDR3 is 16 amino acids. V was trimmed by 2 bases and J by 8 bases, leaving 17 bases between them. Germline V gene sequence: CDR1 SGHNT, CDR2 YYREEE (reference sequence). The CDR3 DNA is TGTGCCAGCAGCTTTGGGACCGCCTCGGGGGATTCACCCCTCCACTTT. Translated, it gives CASSFGTASGDSPLHF.

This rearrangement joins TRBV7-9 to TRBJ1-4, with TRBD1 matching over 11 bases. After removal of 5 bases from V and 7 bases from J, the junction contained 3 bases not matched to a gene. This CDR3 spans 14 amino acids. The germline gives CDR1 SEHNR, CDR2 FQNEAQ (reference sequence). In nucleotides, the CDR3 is TGTGCCAGCAGCCCGGGACAGGGGGGTGAAAAACTGTTTTTT. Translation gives CASSPGQGGEKLFF.

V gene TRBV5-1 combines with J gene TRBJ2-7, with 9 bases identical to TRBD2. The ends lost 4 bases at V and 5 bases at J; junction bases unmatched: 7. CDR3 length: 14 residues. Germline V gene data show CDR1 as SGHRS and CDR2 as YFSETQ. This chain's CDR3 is CASSAKTSGDEQYF. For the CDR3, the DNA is TGCGCCAGCAGCGCCAAGACTAGCGGAGACGAGCAGTACTTC. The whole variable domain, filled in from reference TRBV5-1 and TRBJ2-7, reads KAGVTQTPRYLIKTRGQQVTLSCSPISGHRSVSWYQQTPGQGLQFLFEYFSETQRNKGNFPGRFSGRQFSNSRSEMNVSTLELGDSALYLCASSAKTSGDEQYFGPGTRLTVT.

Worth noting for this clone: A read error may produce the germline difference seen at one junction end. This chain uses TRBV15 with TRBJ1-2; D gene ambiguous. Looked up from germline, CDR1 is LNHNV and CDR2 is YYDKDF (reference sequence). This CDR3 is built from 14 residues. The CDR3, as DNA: TGTGCCACTAGGCCCGAGGCAGCGAGCTATGGCTACCCCTTC. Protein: CATRPEAASYGYPF.

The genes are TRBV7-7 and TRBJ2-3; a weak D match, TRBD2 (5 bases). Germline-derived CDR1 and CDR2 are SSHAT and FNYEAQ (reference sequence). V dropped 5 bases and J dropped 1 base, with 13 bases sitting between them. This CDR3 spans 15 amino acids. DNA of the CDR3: TGTGCCAGCAGCCCGTCTAGCTCAGGCACAGATACGCAGTATTTT. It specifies CASSPSSSGTDTQYF.

The CDR3 DNA reads TGTGCCAGCAGCCAAGAGACTTATGGCTACACCTTC. It translates to CASSQETYGYTF. The rearrangement links TRBV14 to TRBJ1-2, with unresolved D. This CDR3 has 12 amino acids. Trimming cost V 0 bases and J 5 bases, with 4 bases left between them. From germline, CDR1 is SGHDN and CDR2 FVKESK. The full variable domain, with the rest looked up from reference TRBV14 and TRBJ1-2, is EAGVTQFPSHSVIEKGQTVTLRCDPISGHDNLYWYRRVMGKEIKFLLHFVKESKQDESGMPNNRFLAERTGGTYSTLKVQPAELEDSGVYFCASSQETYGYTFGSGTRLTVV.

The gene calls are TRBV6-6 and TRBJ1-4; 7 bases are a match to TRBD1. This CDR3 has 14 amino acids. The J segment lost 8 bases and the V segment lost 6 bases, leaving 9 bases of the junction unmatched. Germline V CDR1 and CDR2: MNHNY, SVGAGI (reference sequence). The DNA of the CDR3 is TGTGCCAGCAGGTTAGGGGGCACGAACGAAAAACTGTTTTTT. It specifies CASRLGGTNEKLFF.

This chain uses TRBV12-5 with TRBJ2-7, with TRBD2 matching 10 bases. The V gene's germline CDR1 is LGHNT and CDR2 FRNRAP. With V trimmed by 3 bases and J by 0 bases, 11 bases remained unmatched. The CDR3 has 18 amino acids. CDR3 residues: CASGFRVPLAGTSYEQYF. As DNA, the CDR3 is TGTGCTAGTGGTTTTAGAGTGCCACTAGCGGGGACCTCCTACGAGCAGTACTTC.

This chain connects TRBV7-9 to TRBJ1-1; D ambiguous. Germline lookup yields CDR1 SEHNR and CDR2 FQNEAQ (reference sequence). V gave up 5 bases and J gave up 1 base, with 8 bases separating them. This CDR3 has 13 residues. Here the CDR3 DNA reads TGTGCCAGCAGCACAGCGGCGAACACTGAAGCTTTCTTT. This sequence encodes CASSTAANTEAFF.